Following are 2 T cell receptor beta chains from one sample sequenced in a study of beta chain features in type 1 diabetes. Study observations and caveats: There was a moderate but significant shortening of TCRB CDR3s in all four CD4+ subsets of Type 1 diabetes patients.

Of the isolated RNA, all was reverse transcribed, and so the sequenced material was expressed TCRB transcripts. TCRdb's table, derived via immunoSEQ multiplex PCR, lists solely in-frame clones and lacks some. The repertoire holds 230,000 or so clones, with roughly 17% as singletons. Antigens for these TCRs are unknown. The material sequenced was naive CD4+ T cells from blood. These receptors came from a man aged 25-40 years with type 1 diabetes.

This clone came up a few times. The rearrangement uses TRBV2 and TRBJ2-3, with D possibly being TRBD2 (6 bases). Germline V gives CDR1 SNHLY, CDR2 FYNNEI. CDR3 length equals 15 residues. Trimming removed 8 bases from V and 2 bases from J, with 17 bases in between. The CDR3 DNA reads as TGTGCCAGCTTACGGGCCCCGGGGGACACAGATACGCAGTATTTT. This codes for CASLRAPGDTDTQYF.

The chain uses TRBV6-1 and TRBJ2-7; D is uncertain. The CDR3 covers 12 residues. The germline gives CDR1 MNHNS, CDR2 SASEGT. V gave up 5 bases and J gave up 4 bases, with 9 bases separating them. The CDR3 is CASSPVGYEQYF. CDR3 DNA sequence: TGTGCCAGCAGTCCTGTTGGTTACGAGCAGTACTTC.